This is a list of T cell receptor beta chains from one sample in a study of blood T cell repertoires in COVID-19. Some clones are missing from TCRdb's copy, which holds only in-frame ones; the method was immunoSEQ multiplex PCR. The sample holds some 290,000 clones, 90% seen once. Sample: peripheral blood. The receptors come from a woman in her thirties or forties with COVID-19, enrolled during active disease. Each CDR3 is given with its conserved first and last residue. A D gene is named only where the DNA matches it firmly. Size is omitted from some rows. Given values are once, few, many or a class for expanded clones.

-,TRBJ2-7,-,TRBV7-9,CASSLSGNGYEQYF,TGTGCCAGCAGCTTATCAGGGAATGGATACGAGCAGTACTTC
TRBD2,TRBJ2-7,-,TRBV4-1,CASSQQLAGGRYEQYF,TGCGCCAGCAGCCAACAGTTAGCGGGGGGGAGGTACGAGCAGTACTTC
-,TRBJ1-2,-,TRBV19,CASRKQGTNYGYTF,TGTGCCAGTAGAAAACAGGGTACGAACTATGGCTACACCTTC
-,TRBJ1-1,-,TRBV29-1,CSVRNLNTEAFF,TGCAGCGTGAGGAATTTGAACACTGAAGCTTTCTTT
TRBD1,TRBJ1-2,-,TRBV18,CASSPLQGARGYTF,TGTGCCAGCTCACCACTACAGGGGGCCCGTGGCTACACCTTC
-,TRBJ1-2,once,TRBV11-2,CASSLPVPYGYTF,TGTGCCAGCAGCCTTCCGGTCCCCTATGGCTACACCTTC
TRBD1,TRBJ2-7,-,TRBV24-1,CATSDPGQGTYEQYF,TGTGCCACCAGTGACCCGGGACAGGGAACCTACGAGCAGTACTTC
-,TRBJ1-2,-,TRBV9,CASSVAVDYGYTF,TGTGCCAGCAGCGTGGCGGTTGACTATGGCTACACCTTC
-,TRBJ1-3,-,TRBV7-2,CASSLYRGHSGNTIYF,TGTGCCAGCAGCTTATATCGGGGTCACTCTGGAAACACCATATATTTT
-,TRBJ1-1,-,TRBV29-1,CSVERGLNTEAFF,TGCAGCGTTGAACGGGGACTAAACACTGAAGCTTTCTTT
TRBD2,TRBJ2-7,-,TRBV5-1,CASSRTSGSSYEQYF,TGCGCCAGCAGTCGAACTAGCGGGAGTTCCTACGAGCAGTACTTC
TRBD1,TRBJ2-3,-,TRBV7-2,CASTGPGQGSTDTQYF,TGTGCCAGCACTGGTCCGGGACAGGGAAGCACAGATACGCAGTATTTT
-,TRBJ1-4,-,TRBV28,CASSFNRTSLFGKLFF,TGTGCCAGCAGTTTTAACAGGACATCCTTGTTCGGAAAACTGTTTTTT
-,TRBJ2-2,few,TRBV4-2,CASSQGGANTGELFF,TGTGCCAGCAGCCAAGGGGGAGCGAACACCGGGGAGCTGTTTTTT
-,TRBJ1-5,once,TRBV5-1,CAPLGPSNQPQHF,TGCGCACCCTTGGGGCCGAGCAATCAGCCCCAGCATTTT
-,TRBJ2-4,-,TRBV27,CASRVGLAKNIQYF,TGTGCCAGCAGGGTGGGACTAGCCAAAAACATTCAGTACTTC
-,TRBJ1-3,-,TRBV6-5,CASRARVYGNTIYF,TGTGCCAGCAGGGCCAGGGTCTATGGAAACACCATATATTTT
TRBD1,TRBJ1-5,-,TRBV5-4,CASSIDRDQPQHF,TGTGCCAGCAGCATAGACAGGGATCAGCCCCAGCATTTT